The 28 T cell receptor beta chains given below trace back to one sample, sequenced in a study of blood T cell repertoires in COVID-19 (TCRdb year 2020). Receptors were amplified or captured by the immunoSEQ multiplex PCR assay. TCRdb stores this immuneACCESS table with in-frame sequences only. Part of the clones is absent; in the studies checked, under half of the shortfall reflects unresolved V genes, and no reason is known for the rest. In this sample the table shows about 40,000 clones, 70% to 85% of which occur a single time. The biggest ten clones account for about 2.8% of the sample. Sequenced material: peripheral blood. The receptors were sampled from a woman in her sixties with acute or convalescent COVID-19.

This clone was recorded only once. The rearrangement joins TRBV18 to TRBJ1-5; TRBD1 might be the D (6 bases). Germline V lookup: CDR1 KGHSH, CDR2 LQKENI. V dropped 5 bases and J dropped 5 bases, with 13 bases sitting between them. There are 14 residues in the CDR3. The chain's CDR3 is CASSSVSGDQPQHF. The DNA of the CDR3 is TGTGCCAGCTCATCCGTTTCAGGGGATCAGCCCCAGCATTTT.

This chain links TRBV9 with TRBJ1-2; TRBD1 aligns across 10 bases. With 7 bases clipped from V and 4 bases from J, the junction kept 4 bases outside the gene matches. CDR1 and CDR2 from the germline V gene are SGDLS and YYNGEE. This CDR3 comprises 13 residues. This chain's CDR3 is CASGQGGGYGYTF. Written as DNA, the CDR3 is TGTGCCAGCGGACAGGGGGGCGGCTATGGCTACACCTTC. Full variable domain (remainder filled in from reference TRBV9 and TRBJ1-2): DSGVTQTPKHLITATGQRVTLRCSPRSGDLSVYWYQQSLDQGLQFLIQYYNGEERAKGNILERFSAQQFPDLHSELNLSSLELGDSALYFCASGQGGGYGYTFGSGTRLTVV.

This clone was found a few times. V usage is TRBV10-3 and J usage is TRBJ2-1, with 8 bases fitting TRBD2. This CDR3 spans 16 amino acids. With V trimmed by 0 bases and J by 2 bases, 3 bases remained unmatched. Germline lookup yields CDR1 ENHRY and CDR2 SYGVKD. This CDR3 reads CAISESVAGTYNEQFF. The CDR3 region has the DNA TGTGCCATCAGTGAGTCAGTAGCGGGGACCTACAATGAGCAGTTCTTC.

V usage is TRBV5-1 and J usage is TRBJ1-1; D perhaps matches TRBD1 (5 bases). This CDR3 contains 15 residues. V was cut by 0 bases and J by 3 bases, with 12 bases left in between. Germline CDR1 SGHRS, CDR2 YFSETQ. The CDR3 protein is CASSLAGGRDTEAFF. CDR3 nucleotides: TGCGCCAGCAGCTTGGCTGGGGGGAGGGACACTGAAGCTTTCTTT. The variable domain in full, with the rest retrieved from reference TRBV5-1 and TRBJ1-1, is KAGVTQTPRYLIKTRGQQVTLSCSPISGHRSVSWYQQTPGQGLQFLFEYFSETQRNKGNFPGRFSGRQFSNSRSEMNVSTLELGDSALYLCASSLAGGRDTEAFFGQGTRLTVV.

The chain recombines TRBV12-3 or TRBV12-4 with TRBJ1-1; no definite D call. Trimming took off 5 bases at V and 2 bases at J, with 6 bases between the two ends. This CDR3 contains 12 residues. CDR3 in DNA: TGTGCCAGCAGTCCCAGTAACACTGAAGCTTTCTTT. Translation gives CASSPSNTEAFF.

This clone was seen only once. The chain has TRBV5-1 and TRBJ2-1; 11 nucleotides align to TRBD2. V lost 2 bases and J lost 10; bases outside the gene matches: 8. The CDR3 covers 15 residues. Germline V gene data show CDR1 as SGHRS and CDR2 as YFSETQ. The CDR3 here is CASSFGTSGRGEQFF. In nucleotides, the CDR3 is TGCGCCAGCAGCTTCGGGACTAGCGGACGGGGAGAGCAGTTCTTC.

The J gene is TRBJ1-2, the V gene TRBV6-5; 7 positions agree with TRBD1. This CDR3 comprises 13 residues. Germline V lookup: CDR1 MNHEY, CDR2 SVGAGI. V lost 4 bases to trimming and J lost 9 bases; unmatched junction nucleotides: 8. Here the CDR3 reads CASSSGQRRRYTF. The CDR3 nucleotides read TGTGCCAGCAGTTCGGGACAGCGTCGGCGCTACACCTTC.

The chain carries TRBV28 and TRBJ1-5; D perhaps matches TRBD1 (5 bases). From germline, CDR1 is MDHEN and CDR2 SYDVKM. This CDR3 has 13 amino acids. With 5 bases removed from V and 4 bases from J, the gap between germline ends came to 9 bases. CDR3 amino acids: CASSPNRNQPQHF. Written as DNA, the CDR3 is TGTGCCAGCAGTCCCAACAGGAATCAGCCCCAGCATTTT.

This chain connects TRBV29-1 to TRBJ1-2; 9 bases are shared with TRBD1. Germline-derived CDR1 and CDR2 are SQVTM and ANQGSEA. J was trimmed by 5 bases and V by 7 bases; bases with no gene match: 20. The CDR3 sequence is 17 residues long. This CDR3 is CSATLTGGGSRGYGYTF. The DNA for the CDR3 is TGCAGCGCCACCCTGACAGGGGGTGGCTCACGGGGGTATGGCTACACCTTC.

This CDR3 reads CSVRTSSSSYNEQFF. The CDR3 DNA sequence: TGCAGCGTGCGTACTAGCTCAAGCTCCTACAATGAGCAGTTCTTC. V and J are TRBV29-1 and TRBJ2-1, with TRBD2 as a possible D gene (6 bases). Germline V gene sequence: CDR1 SQVTM, CDR2 ANQGSEA. Trimming removed 6 bases at V and 0 bases at J, with 15 bases between. The CDR3 totals 15 residues.

The chain uses TRBV28 and TRBJ1-5; tentative D call: TRBD1 (6 bases). The CDR3 consists of 15 residues. Germline V CDR1 and CDR2: MDHEN, SYDVKM. Trimming pared 6 bases from V and 5 bases from J, leaving 17 bases between. CDR3 region: CASRVGQRSDQPQHF. CDR3 in DNA: TGTGCCAGCAGGGTCGGACAGAGAAGCGATCAGCCCCAGCATTTT. Using reference TRBV28 and TRBJ1-5 for the parts outside the CDR3, the full variable domain is DVKVTQSSRYLVKRTGEKVFLECVQDMDHENMFWYRQDPGLGLRLIYFSYDVKMKEKGDIPEGYSVSREKKERFSLILESASTNQTSMYLCASRVGQRSDQPQHFGDGTRLSIL.

The J gene is TRBJ2-3, the V gene TRBV3-1 (or the pseudogene TRBV3-2); D is perhaps TRBD1 (5 bases). The CDR3 covers 13 residues. V lost 1 base and J 6 bases, leaving 8 bases between the germline ends. Per the germline V gene, CDR1 is LGHDT and CDR2 is YNNKEL (reference sequence). CDR3 loop: CASSQVPGDTQYF. The CDR3 nucleotides are TGTGCCAGCAGCCAAGTCCCAGGGGATACGCAGTATTTT.

This sequence joins TRBV28 and TRBJ1-1; D gene unclear. The germline V gene has CDR1 MDHEN and CDR2 SYDVKM. The ends were cut back, 8 bases at V and 3 bases at J, with 16 bases in the middle. CDR3 size: 14 residues. The CDR3 is CASLDRSGDTEAFF. The DNA for the CDR3 is TGTGCCAGCTTGGATCGGTCCGGAGACACTGAAGCTTTCTTT.

The gene calls are TRBV30 and TRBJ2-2; 7 bases match TRBD2. The CDR3 is 16 amino acids. Germline V CDR1 and CDR2: GTSNPN, SVGIG (reference sequence). With V trimmed by 6 bases and J by 4 bases, 14 bases remained unmatched. CDR3 region: CACRALEGGSTGELFF. In nucleotides, the CDR3 is TGTGCCTGCCGGGCACTGGAGGGAGGGAGCACCGGGGAGCTGTTTTTT.

The chain couples TRBV6-5 to TRBJ1-5; D is possibly TRBD1 (5 bases). Germline V CDR1 and CDR2: MNHEY, SVGAGI. Trimming cost V 6 bases and J 1 base, with 10 bases left between them. The CDR3 is 14 residues long. The CDR3 nucleotides are TGTGCCAGCAGCCAGGGAACGAGCAATCAGCCCCAGCATTTT. This codes for CASSQGTSNQPQHF.

The rearrangement joins TRBV24-1 to TRBJ1-3; D gene ambiguous. The CDR3 covers 15 residues. The ends were cut back, 3 bases at V and 4 bases at J, with 12 bases in the middle. CDR1 and CDR2 (germline): KGHDR, SFDVKD. This CDR3 is CATSDGATTGNTIYF. The CDR3 coding sequence is TGTGCCACCAGTGATGGTGCCACGACAGGAAACACCATATATTTT.

CDR3 sequence: CAWSVRWGPLNYGYTF. CDR3 DNA sequence: TGTGCCTGGAGTGTCAGATGGGGCCCCCTTAACTATGGCTACACCTTC. The J gene is TRBJ1-2, the V gene TRBV30, with D perhaps matching TRBD1 (5 bases). Germline CDR1 reads GTSNPN; CDR2 reads SVGIG (reference sequence). This CDR3 has 16 residues. Trimming stripped 0 bases from V and 1 base from J, with 15 bases between.

The chain uses TRBV3-1 (or the pseudogene TRBV3-2) and TRBJ2-7; possible D gene TRBD2, 6 bases. V dropped 10 bases and J dropped 6 bases, with 19 bases sitting between them. Per germline, CDR1 LGHDT and CDR2 YNNKEL (reference sequence). The CDR3 length is 13 residues. The CDR3 nucleotides read TGTGCCATCCAAGAGGGCAACGGGGGCGAGCAGTACTTC. This sequence encodes CAIQEGNGGEQYF.

This rearrangement joins TRBV3-1 (or the pseudogene TRBV3-2) to TRBJ1-1, with D possibly TRBD1 on 5 matching bases. Trimming pared 4 bases from V and 7 bases from J, leaving 13 bases between. The CDR3 has 13 amino acids. Germline V lookup: CDR1 LGHDT, CDR2 YNNKEL (reference sequence). CDR3 sequence (DNA): TGTGCCAGCAGCCCTGGAGCGGGGGGTGAAGCTTTCTTT. Translating it yields CASSPGAGGEAFF.

V is TRBV28 and J is TRBJ2-3; 8 bases agree with TRBD1. Per the germline V gene, CDR1 is MDHEN and CDR2 is SYDVKM. CDR3 length: 12 amino acids. V lost 10 bases, J lost 6 bases, and 6 bases stayed unmatched. The CDR3 is CATRRTGDTQYF. The CDR3 DNA reads as TGTGCCACCAGACGGACAGGGGATACGCAGTATTTT.

This clone was detected only a few times. The rearrangement links TRBV28 to TRBJ2-7; 10 positions agree with TRBD2. The trim removed 7 bases at V and 4 bases at J, leaving 13 bases unmatched. From germline, CDR1 is MDHEN and CDR2 SYDVKM. CDR3 size: 16 residues. Here the CDR3 reads CASTLSGSGGAYEQYF. The CDR3 region has the DNA TGTGCCAGCACCCTCAGCGGGAGCGGGGGGGCTTACGAGCAGTACTTC. The whole variable domain, remainder taken from reference TRBV28 and TRBJ2-7, is DVKVTQSSRYLVKRTGEKVFLECVQDMDHENMFWYRQDPGLGLRLIYFSYDVKMKEKGDIPEGYSVSREKKERFSLILESASTNQTSMYLCASTLSGSGGAYEQYFGPGTRLTVT.

The rearrangement uses TRBV6-5 and TRBJ2-5, with 7 bases that match TRBD2. The CDR3 has 14 amino acids. Germline assignment: CDR1 MNHEY and CDR2 SVGAGI. V gave up 8 bases and J gave up 4 bases; unmatched junction bases: 10. The CDR3: CASPNAGVRETQYF. For the CDR3, the DNA is TGTGCCAGCCCTAACGCGGGGGTGAGAGAGACCCAGTACTTC.

This clone is judged medium-sized. This rearrangement joins TRBV6-5 to TRBJ1-2, with TRBD1 matching over 8 bases. V trimming: 5 bases; J trimming: 7 bases; junction bases outside the gene matches: 6. The CDR3 is 13 amino acids. Per the germline V gene, CDR1 is MNHEY and CDR2 is SVGAGI. CDR3 nucleotides: TGTGCCAGCAGTCGGACAGGGCGTCGTGGCTACACCTTC. It translates to CASSRTGRRGYTF.

This rearrangement joins TRBV12-3 or TRBV12-4 to TRBJ1-1; TRBD1 might be the D (5 bases). Trimming took 8 bases from V and 5 from J, leaving 15 bases between them. The CDR3 covers 13 residues. CDR3: CASGGGAWTEAFF. CDR3 bases: TGTGCCAGCGGGGGAGGGGCATGGACTGAAGCTTTCTTT.

The genes are TRBV6-5 and TRBJ1-1; possibly TRBD1 for D (5 bases). The germline gives CDR1 MNHEY, CDR2 SVGAGI. Trimming stripped 0 bases from V and 10 bases from J, with 9 bases between. This CDR3 spans 12 amino acids. Here the CDR3 reads CASSYSSGGAFF. CDR3 nucleotide sequence: TGTGCCAGCAGTTACTCGTCGGGGGGAGCTTTCTTT.

This clone was recorded once. This chain links TRBV19 with TRBJ1-1, with 8 bases identical to TRBD1. The ends lost 6 bases at V and 4 bases at J; junction bases unmatched: 4. Germline assignment: CDR1 LNHDA and CDR2 SQIVND (reference sequence). There are 13 residues in the CDR3. The DNA for the CDR3 is TGTGCCAGTAGCTATGACAGGGGCACTGAAGCTTTCTTT. Translated, it gives CASSYDRGTEAFF.

V is TRBV6-6 and J is TRBJ1-1; D not resolved. The CDR3 is 13 residues long. V was trimmed by 6 bases and J by 5 bases, leaving 13 bases between them. Germline V gene data show CDR1 as MNHNY and CDR2 as SVGAGI (reference sequence). The DNA for the CDR3 is TGTGCCAGCAGGGAGGGAGGTAGAACTGAAGCTTTCTTT. Its protein product is CASREGGRTEAFF.

This clone was recorded only once. V and J are TRBV5-1 and TRBJ2-1; the D is unclear. This CDR3 is 15 amino acids long. Germline CDR1 is SGHRS and CDR2 is YFSETQ. Trimming took off 0 bases at V and 5 bases at J, with 12 bases between the two ends. The CDR3 DNA is TGCGCCAGCAGCTTGGTTTCCGGTCTCCACAATGAGCAGTTCTTC. This encodes CASSLVSGLHNEQFF.